This TCR beta chain is from a study of beta chain features in type 1 diabetes. Study-level findings and limits: Moderate yet significant TCRB CDR3 shortening was seen in Type 1 diabetes patients in all four CD4+ subsets. Whatever favoring of shorter templates PCR might show would apply equally to patients and controls.

CD45RO/CCR7/CD25/CD127/CD95/CD27 staining was used to isolate CD4+ naive, central memory, regulatory and stem cell-like memory cells by sorting. A word on this clone: Its antigen is as yet unknown.

The authors reverse transcribed all of the isolated RNA, so sequencing captured expressed TCRB transcripts. Measured with immunoSEQ multiplex PCR; TCRdb has only the in-frame clones, and not every one. This table holds 250,000 or so clones, 14% found once. This TCR derives from a man aged 30 to 45 with type 1 diabetes. The sample was naive CD4+ T cells from blood.

CDR3 amino acids: CASKIQGARYEQYF. CDR3 sequence (DNA): TGTGCCAGCAAGATACAGGGGGCGAGGTACGAGCAGTACTTC. This chain uses TRBV27 with TRBJ2-7; 9 bases are shared with TRBD1. The CDR3 runs 14 residues. From germline, CDR1 is MNHEY and CDR2 SMNVEV (reference sequence). With V trimmed by 7 bases and J by 4 bases, 8 bases remained unmatched.